This T cell receptor beta chain originates from a study of shared clonotypes between healthy human individuals. The CDR3 totals 13 residues. J lost 2 bases, V lost 7 bases, and 2 bases had no gene match. The germline V gene encodes CDR1 MGHRA and CDR2 YSYEKL. Naive CD8 isolation took CD45RO-negative cells positively selected for CCR7 and excluded terminally differentiated effector memory CD45RA+ cells. Study-level results: Generally, estimated richness proved larger in naive subsets than it did in memory subsets.

Every immunoSEQ plate was one replicate of a subset's evenly spread DNA. A roughly 200 ng quantity of DNA, 29,000 or so T cell genomes, went into the sorted-subset replicate PCRs. The authors' processing: As immunoSEQ supplied junction-only sequences (without quality scores), filtering differed. The data were produced by immunoSEQ multiplex PCR, yet TCRdb's version contains in-frame clones alone and is incomplete. V and J calls and clone size are copied from that table; D and trimming were computed from the DNA. The table shows some 2,100,000 clones, with approximately 94% occurring only once. About this clone: The antigen is unknown.

Sequenced sample: naive CD8+ T cells from PBMCs. The chain uses TRBV4-1 and TRBJ2-1; 7 bases align to TRBD1. The clonotype was recovered from a man between 18 and 29 years old in good health. Some clones in this sample may be carry-over from other donors' samples. The CDR3, as DNA: TGCGCCAGCAAGGGGGCGGCCTACAATGAGCAGTTCTTC. Translated, it gives CASKGAAYNEQFF.